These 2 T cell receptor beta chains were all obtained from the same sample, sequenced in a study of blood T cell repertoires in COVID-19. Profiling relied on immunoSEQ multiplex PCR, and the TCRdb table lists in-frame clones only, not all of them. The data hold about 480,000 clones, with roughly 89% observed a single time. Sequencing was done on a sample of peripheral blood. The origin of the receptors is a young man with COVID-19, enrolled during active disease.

CDR3 sequence reads: CASSLAGQEWGYTF. CDR3 coding DNA: TGTGCCAGCAGCTTAGCGGGACAGGAGTGGGGCTACACCTTC. This chain links TRBV7-9 with TRBJ1-2; 8 bases line up with TRBD1. The CDR3 runs to 14 residues. From germline, CDR1 is SEHNR and CDR2 FQNEAQ (reference sequence). The J segment lost 8 bases and the V segment lost 0 bases, leaving 5 bases of the junction unmatched.

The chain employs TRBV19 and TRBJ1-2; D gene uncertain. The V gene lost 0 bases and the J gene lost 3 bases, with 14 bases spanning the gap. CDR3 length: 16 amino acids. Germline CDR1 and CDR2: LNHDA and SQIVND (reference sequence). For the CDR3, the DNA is TGTGCCAGTAGTATAGATCTGGTGCCGGTGGACTATGGCTACACCTTC. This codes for CASSIDLVPVDYGYTF.